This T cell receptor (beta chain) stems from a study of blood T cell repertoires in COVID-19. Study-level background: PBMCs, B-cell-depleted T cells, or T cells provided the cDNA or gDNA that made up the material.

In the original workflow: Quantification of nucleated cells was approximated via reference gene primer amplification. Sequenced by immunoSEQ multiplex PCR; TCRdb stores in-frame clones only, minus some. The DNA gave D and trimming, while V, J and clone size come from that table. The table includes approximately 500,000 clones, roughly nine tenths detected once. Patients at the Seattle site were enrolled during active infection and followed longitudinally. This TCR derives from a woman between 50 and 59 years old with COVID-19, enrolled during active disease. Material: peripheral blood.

CDR3 in DNA: TGTGCCAGCAGTGCCGGACAGGGGAAAAATGGCTACACCTTC. Protein product: CASSAGQGKNGYTF. V usage is TRBV27 and J usage is TRBJ1-2, with 9 bases lining up with TRBD1. Germline-derived CDR1 and CDR2 are MNHEY and SMNVEV (reference sequence). The CDR3 runs 14 residues. The junction had 7 bases not matched to a gene; V was cut back by 5 bases and J by 6 bases.